This entry concerns a single T cell receptor (beta chain). This specimen belongs to a study of blood T cell repertoires in COVID-19. Overall study context: Sample material is recorded as cDNA or gDNA derived from T cells, B-cell-depleted T cells, or PBMCs.

Seattle's enrolled individuals joined amid active infection and were then monitored longitudinally. Original handling: Reference gene primer amplification gave estimated nucleated cell counts. Clones were sequenced by immunoSEQ multiplex PCR, and TCRdb holds only the in-frame ones, with some missing. V, J and clone size are those of that table, while D and trimming were read from the DNA. The sample lists a few hundred thousand clones, 88% occurring once. The sequence came from a woman aged 70-85 years with COVID-19, enrolled during active disease. The sample was peripheral blood.

CDR3 amino acids: CASSPTSGGSHEQFF. CDR3 nucleotides: TGCGCCAGCAGCCCCACTAGCGGGGGGTCCCATGAGCAGTTCTTC. The chain couples TRBV4-1 to TRBJ2-1, with 12 bases matching TRBD2. J was trimmed by 8 bases and V by 4 bases; bases with no gene match: 6. CDR1 is MGHRA, CDR2 YSYEKL, per germline. CDR3 length equals 15 residues.